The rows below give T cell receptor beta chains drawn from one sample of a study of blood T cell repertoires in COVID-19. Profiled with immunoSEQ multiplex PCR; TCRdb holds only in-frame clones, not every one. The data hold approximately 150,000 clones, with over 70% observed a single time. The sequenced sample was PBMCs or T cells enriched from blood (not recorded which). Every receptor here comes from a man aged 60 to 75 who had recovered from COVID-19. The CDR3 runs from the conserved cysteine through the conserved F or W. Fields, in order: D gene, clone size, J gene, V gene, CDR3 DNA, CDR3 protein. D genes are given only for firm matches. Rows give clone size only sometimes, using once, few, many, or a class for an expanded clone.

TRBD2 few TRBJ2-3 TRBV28 TGTGCCAGCAGTGGGGCTAGCGGGAGGCTAGTAGATACGCAGTATTTT CASSGASGRLVDTQYF
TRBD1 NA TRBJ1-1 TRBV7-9 TGTGCCAGCAGCTTAGCGCCCGGACAGGGAAACACTGAAGCTTTCTTT CASSLAPGQGNTEAFF
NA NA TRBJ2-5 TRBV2 TGTGCCAGCAGTTCTGACTTAGAAGAGACCCAGTACTTC CASSSDLEETQYF
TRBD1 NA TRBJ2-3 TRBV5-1 TGCGCCAGCAGCTTGGGGACAGGGGGCGTAGATACGCAGTATTTT CASSLGTGGVDTQYF
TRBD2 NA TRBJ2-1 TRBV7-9 TGTGCCAGCAGCTTAATTAGCGGGGGTGGCTCCTACAATGAGCAGTTCTTC CASSLISGGGSYNEQFF
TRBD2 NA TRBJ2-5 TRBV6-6 TGTGCCAGCACTTTTGATCTAGCGGGTAGGGAGACCCAGTACTTC CASTFDLAGRETQYF
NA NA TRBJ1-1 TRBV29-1 TGCAGCGTTGGCGGGACCCCGAACACTGAAGCTTTCTTT CSVGGTPNTEAFF
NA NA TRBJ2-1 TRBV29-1 TGCAGCGTTGTCCCAGCGGGTAGGTCCTACAATGAGCAGTTCTTC CSVVPAGRSYNEQFF
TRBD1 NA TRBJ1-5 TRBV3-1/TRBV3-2 TGTGCCAGCAGCCAGAGGACAGGGGATCAGCCCCAGCATTTT CASSQRTGDQPQHF
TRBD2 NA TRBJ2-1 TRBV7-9 TGTGCCAGCAGACTGGCGGGGGGGTCTGAGCAGTTCTTC CASRLAGGSEQFF
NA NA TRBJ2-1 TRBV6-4 TGTGCCAGCAGTGACTCGGCTAGCCTTGGTTCCTACAATGAGCAGTTCTTC CASSDSASLGSYNEQFF
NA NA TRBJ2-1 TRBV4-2 TGTGCCAGCAGCTTCCGACTCTGGTCGGGGGGCCTGGACAATGAGCAGTTCTTC CASSFRLWSGGLDNEQFF
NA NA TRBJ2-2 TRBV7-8 TGTGCCAGCAGCTACAGTACCACGAACACCGGGGAGCTGTTTTTT CASSYSTTNTGELFF
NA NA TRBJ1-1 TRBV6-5 TGTGCCAGCAGTTACTCGAAGGCAGGGTCGGGCACTGAAGCTTTCTTT CASSYSKAGSGTEAFF
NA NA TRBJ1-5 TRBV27 TGTGCCAGCAGTTTATCCGGGTATAGCAATCAGCCCCAGCATTTT CASSLSGYSNQPQHF
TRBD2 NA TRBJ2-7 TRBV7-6 TGTGCCAGCAGCCACGGGACTAGCGGGAGGGCGGGAAACATCTACGAGCAGTACTTC CASSHGTSGRAGNIYEQYF
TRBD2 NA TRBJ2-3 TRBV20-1 TGCAGTGCTAGTGGACTAGCGGGGGGTGATACGCAGTATTTT CSASGLAGGDTQYF
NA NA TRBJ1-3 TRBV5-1 TGCGCCAGCAGCGGGGGGACTGGCAACACCATATATTTT CASSGGTGNTIYF
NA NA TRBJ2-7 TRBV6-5 TGTGCCAGCAGTCGGACAGTCACCTACGAGCAGTACTTC CASSRTVTYEQYF
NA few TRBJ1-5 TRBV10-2 TGCGCCAGCAGTTCGACGGGACAAGGGTATCAGCCCCAGCATTTT CASSSTGQGYQPQHF
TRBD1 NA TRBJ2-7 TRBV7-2 TGTGCCAGCAGCGGGGGACAGGGGCGCGAGCAGTACTTC CASSGGQGREQYF
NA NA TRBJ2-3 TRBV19 TGTGCCAGTAGTATAGGAGGTACGGATACGCAGTATTTT CASSIGGTDTQYF
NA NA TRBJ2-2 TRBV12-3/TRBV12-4 TGTGCCAGCACCATTAACACCGGGGAGCTGTTTTTT CASTINTGELFF
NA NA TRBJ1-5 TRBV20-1 TGCAGTGCCAGTTCCGGTTCTTTACAGCCCCAGCATTTT CSASSGSLQPQHF
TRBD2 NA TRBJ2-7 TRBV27 TGTGCCAGCAGTTGGAGCGGGATGAACTCCTACGAGCAGTACTTC CASSWSGMNSYEQYF
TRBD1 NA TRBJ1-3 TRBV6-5 TGTGCCAGCAGTTTGGGACAGGCTGGAAACACCATATATTTT CASSLGQAGNTIYF
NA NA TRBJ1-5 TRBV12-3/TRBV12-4 TGTGCCAGCAGTTTGGGGGGAAGACAGCCCCAGCATTTT CASSLGGRQPQHF
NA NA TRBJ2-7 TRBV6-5 TGTGCCAGCCAGGGGAATAATAGGGGCTACGAGCAGTACTTC CASQGNNRGYEQYF
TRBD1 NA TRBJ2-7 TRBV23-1 TGCGCCACCACCCAGGACAGGGAAGCGTTCGAGCAGTACTTC CATTQDREAFEQYF
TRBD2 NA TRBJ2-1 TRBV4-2 TGTGCCAGCAGCCCCAGACTAGCGGGAGGGTCTAACAATGAGCAGTTCTTC CASSPRLAGGSNNEQFF
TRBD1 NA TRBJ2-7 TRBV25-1 TGTGCCAGCAGTGAATTCGGGACAGCGTACGAGCAGTACTTC CASSEFGTAYEQYF
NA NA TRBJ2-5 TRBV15 TGTGCCACCAGCAGAGATTATGGGGGGATGGGAGAGACCCAGTACTTC CATSRDYGGMGETQYF
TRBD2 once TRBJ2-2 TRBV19 TGTGCCAGTAGTATCTACGGACTAGCGGGGGGTGGCACCGGGGAGCTGTTTTTT CASSIYGLAGGGTGELFF
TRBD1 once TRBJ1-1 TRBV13 TGTGCCAGCAGCCGGGGACAGAATTTTGAAGCTTTCTTT CASSRGQNFEAFF
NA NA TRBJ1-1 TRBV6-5 TGTGCCAGCAGGTACAATGGGGGCCCAGCTTTCTTT CASRYNGGPAFF
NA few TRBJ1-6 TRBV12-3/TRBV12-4 TGTGCCAGCAGCCCCGTCTCCGATTCACCCCTCCACTTT CASSPVSDSPLHF
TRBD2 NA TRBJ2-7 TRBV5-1 TGCGCCAGCAGCTTGGTAGCGGGCTACGAGCAGTACTTC CASSLVAGYEQYF
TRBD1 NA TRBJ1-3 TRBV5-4 TGTGCCAGCAGCGTGGACAGGCTGACGGGAAACACCATATATTTT CASSVDRLTGNTIYF
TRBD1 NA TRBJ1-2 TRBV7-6 TGTGCCAGCAGCTTCACAGGGGACGATGGCTACACCTTC CASSFTGDDGYTF
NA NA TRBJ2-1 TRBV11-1 TGTGCCAGCAGTTTGTCTAGTATATCCTACAATGAGCAGTTCTTC CASSLSSISYNEQFF
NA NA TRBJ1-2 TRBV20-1 TGCAGTGCGGCAGTTAACTATGGCTACACCTTC CSAAVNYGYTF
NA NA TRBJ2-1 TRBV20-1 TGCAGTGCTAGAGCAGACAATGAGCAGTTCTTC CSARADNEQFF
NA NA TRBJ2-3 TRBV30 TGTGCCTGGAGTGTACAGGGTTCGGATACGCAGTATTTT CAWSVQGSDTQYF